These 15 T cell receptor beta chains were all obtained from the same sample, sequenced in a study of T cell responses to AZD1222 COVID-19 vaccine. TCRdb's copy holds only in-frame clones and misses some; the assay was immunoSEQ multiplex PCR. The profile covers around 150,000 clones, with approximately 90% appearing a single time and 1.1% to 1.5% taken by the ten largest. The sample here was peripheral blood, taken on day 0 of AZD1222 vaccination. Source of these receptors: an adult in good health.

This chain joins TRBV12-3 or TRBV12-4 and TRBJ2-1; weak D call: TRBD1 (6 bases). The CDR3 length is 12 residues. V was pared by 3 bases and J by 10 bases, with 10 bases between. This chain's CDR3 is CASSFGGLEQFF. The CDR3, as DNA: TGTGCCAGCAGTTTTGGGGGCTTAGAGCAGTTCTTC.

The chain recombines TRBV7-9 with TRBJ2-5; 11 positions agree with TRBD2. J gave up 5 bases and V 4 bases, and 6 bases lay outside the gene matches. Germline-derived CDR1 and CDR2 are SEHNR and FQNEAQ (reference sequence). The CDR3 contains 15 residues. The CDR3 DNA is TGTGCCAGCAGCTATAGCGGGGGGGCCCGGGAGACCCAGTACTTC. It encodes CASSYSGGARETQYF.

V and J are TRBV7-2 and TRBJ1-1; D is possibly TRBD1 (5 bases). The length of the CDR3 is 13 residues. V was cut by 6 bases and J by 2 bases, with 10 bases left in between. Germline V gene lookup returns CDR1 SGHTA and CDR2 FQGNSA. CDR3 nucleotide sequence: TGTGCCAGCAGAGCCACAGGAAACACTGAAGCTTTCTTT. Translated, it gives CASRATGNTEAFF.

V and J are TRBV29-1 and TRBJ1-4; the D is unclear. V gave up 6 bases and J gave up 10 bases, with 15 bases separating them. The germline V gene encodes CDR1 SQVTM and CDR2 ANQGSEA. The length of the CDR3 is 12 residues. In DNA form, the CDR3 reads TGCAGCGTCGAGTGGGTTAACGGAAAACTGTTTTTT. Protein product: CSVEWVNGKLFF. Full variable domain (outside the CDR3, taken from reference TRBV29-1 and TRBJ1-4): SAVISQKPSRDICQRGTSLTIQCQVDSQVTMMFWYRQQPGQSLTLIATANQGSEATYESGFVIDKFPISRPNLTFSTLTVSNMSPEDSSIYLCSVEWVNGKLFFGSGTQLSVL.

The chain links TRBV11-2 to TRBJ2-5; TRBD2 might be the D (5 bases). Trimming stripped 5 bases from V and 0 bases from J, with 13 bases between. Looked up from germline, CDR1 is SGHAT and CDR2 is FQNNGV. The CDR3 covers 15 residues. The CDR3 loop reads CASSGFGIHQETQYF. Here the CDR3 DNA reads TGTGCCAGCAGCGGGTTCGGGATTCACCAAGAGACCCAGTACTTC.

The rearrangement uses TRBV12-5 and TRBJ1-5; D uncertain. Trimming shortened V by 0 bases and J by 4 bases, and 16 bases separated the two germline ends. There are 17 residues in the CDR3. Germline V CDR1 and CDR2: LGHNT, FRNRAP. The DNA for the CDR3 is TGTGCTAGTGGTTTGGTGCGTTACGGACGTCGGAATCAGCCCCAGCATTTT. Protein product: CASGLVRYGRRNQPQHF.

This clone appeared a single time. The chain recombines TRBV4-3 with TRBJ1-1; D unresolved. Trimming removed 2 bases from V and 5 bases from J, with 18 bases in between. Germline-derived CDR1 and CDR2 are LGHNA and YSLEER. The CDR3 is 16 amino acids. The chain's CDR3 is CASSQFHGLTNTEAFF. The CDR3 nucleotides read TGCGCCAGCAGCCAATTCCACGGGCTCACGAATACTGAAGCTTTCTTT.

The genes are TRBV4-1 and TRBJ2-1, with D perhaps matching TRBD1 (7 bases). Trimming pared 1 base from V and 2 bases from J, leaving 18 bases between. The CDR3 has 18 residues. CDR1 and CDR2 from the germline V gene are MGHRA and YSYEKL. CDR3 sequence: CASSQAVLRGDPYNEQFF. The CDR3 DNA reads TGCGCCAGCAGCCAAGCAGTTCTCAGGGGGGATCCCTACAATGAGCAGTTCTTC.

This chain connects TRBV18 to TRBJ1-1; D is possibly TRBD1 (5 bases). The germline V gene encodes CDR1 KGHSH and CDR2 LQKENI. Deletions cut 0 bases from V and 2 bases from J, with 7 bases between. The length of the CDR3 is 14 residues. The CDR3 nucleotides read TGTGCCAGCTCACCACCGGGGGACAACACTGAAGCTTTCTTT. It translates to CASSPPGDNTEAFF.

The V gene is TRBV5-6, the J gene TRBJ2-7; 10 nucleotides line up with TRBD2. After removal of 1 base from V and 7 bases from J, the junction contained 8 bases not matched to a gene. The CDR3 covers 15 residues. The V gene's germline CDR1 is SGHDT and CDR2 YYEEEE. CDR3 amino acids: CASSLRLAGVGEQYF. CDR3 DNA: TGTGCCAGCAGCTTGAGGCTAGCGGGAGTTGGGGAGCAGTACTTC.

The chain couples TRBV11-2 to TRBJ2-3; maybe TRBD2 (6 bases). Trimming cost V 1 base and J 3 bases, with 8 bases left between them. CDR1 SGHAT and CDR2 FQNNGV come from the germline V gene. This CDR3 has 14 amino acids. The DNA for the CDR3 is TGTGCCAGCAGCTTAGTTCTAGCGACAGATACGCAGTATTTT. Residues: CASSLVLATDTQYF.

The V gene is TRBV4-1, the J gene TRBJ2-7; D gene unclear. The CDR3 is made up of 15 amino acids. CDR1 is MGHRA, CDR2 YSYEKL, per germline. The V end lost 0 bases, the J end lost 0 bases, and 9 bases lay between the germline ends. This CDR3 is CASSQDRYPSYEQYF. The CDR3, as DNA: TGCGCCAGCAGCCAAGACCGCTACCCCTCCTACGAGCAGTACTTC.

The chain is built from TRBV7-2 and TRBJ2-3; D remains unclear. The CDR3 is 15 residues long. V was trimmed by 5 bases and J by 3 bases, leaving 15 bases between them. From germline, CDR1 is SGHTA and CDR2 FQGNSA. CDR3 loop: CASSQLGHATDTQYF. The CDR3 coding sequence is TGTGCCAGCAGCCAACTGGGCCACGCGACAGATACGCAGTATTTT.

The table lists this clone with a count of one. V and J are TRBV5-1 and TRBJ2-1; TRBD2 aligns across 7 bases. Germline V gene data show CDR1 as SGHRS and CDR2 as YFSETQ. The CDR3 runs 14 residues. J was trimmed by 2 bases and V by 1 base; bases with no gene match: 0. DNA for the CDR3: TGCGCCAGCAGCTTGAGCGGGGCCTACAATGAGCAGTTCTTC. Translation: CASSLSGAYNEQFF.

CDR3 sequence: CASSPREGDEQFF. In nucleotides, the CDR3 is TGTGCCAGCAGCCCCCGGGAGGGCGATGAGCAGTTCTTC. The rearrangement links TRBV13 to TRBJ2-1; 8 bases fit TRBD2. The CDR3 contains 13 residues. V shed 5 bases and J 8 bases; nucleotides not matched to a gene: 5. Germline assignment: CDR1 PRHDT and CDR2 FYEKMQ (reference sequence).